The clone carrying this TCR beta chain showed up just once. What it binds is unknown. The germline gene is not matched at one end of the junction; a read error may be the cause. The length of the CDR3 is 14 residues. Germline CDR1 SGHVS, CDR2 FQNEAQ. This sample is drawn from a study of blood T cells in healthy people across ages. Whole-study findings and limits: Observed TCR beta diversity showed a strong correlation with the percentage of naive T cells as measured by flow cytometry.

PCR was performed a second time for roughly 7 to 12 cycles using a sample-barcoded 5' primer and a J-beta primer mix. TCRdb re-called the 5' RACE reads with MiXCR, one entry per CDR3 protein. This sample carries approximately 1.5 million distinct CDR3 sequences, about 31% of them seen once, and the ten largest clones take approximately 10%. V usage is TRBV7-8 and J usage is TRBJ2-3; D assignment may be TRBD1 or TRBD2 (6 bases each). Source material: blood. This clonotype was sampled from a woman aged 25-40 years in good health. The CDR3 region has the DNA TGTGCCGGCAGCTTTGGGGGGCACGGAGATACGCAGTATTTT. Its translation is CAGSFGGHGDTQYF.